What follows are 15 T cell receptor beta chains derived from one specimen sequenced in a study of T-cell memory formation after mild COVID-19. TCRdb used MiXCR to reprocess the 5' RACE reads, holding one entry per CDR3 protein. The sample carries approximately 150,000 distinct CDR3 sequences, about 19% recorded once. Material: PBMCs or a T cell subset sorted from them (not recorded which). These receptors were taken from an adult woman who had mild COVID-19 (a few samples of this study predate the infection). Cell type and time point are not known.

The chain is built from TRBV14 and TRBJ2-1; TRBD2 agrees at 13 bases. Germline trimming cut 1 base from V and 5 bases from J; bases unmatched to any gene: 5. The CDR3 length is 17 residues. CDR1 is SGHDN and CDR2 is FVKESK in the germline V gene. CDR3 sequence reads: CASSQARTSGGNNEQFF. CDR3 in DNA: TGTGCCAGCAGCCAAGCCCGGACTAGCGGGGGAAACAATGAGCAGTTCTTC.

This clonotype was counted a few times. The chain has TRBV7-9 and TRBJ2-4; the D gene is possibly TRBD1 (6 bases). Per the germline V gene, CDR1 is SEHNR and CDR2 is FQNEAQ (reference sequence). V was pared by 5 bases and J by 6 bases, with 14 bases between. The CDR3 runs 14 residues. The CDR3 reads CASSQVGAVNIQYF. CDR3 bases: TGTGCCAGCAGCCAAGTGGGGGCCGTAAACATTCAGTACTTC.

The chain couples TRBV14 to TRBJ1-1; D is ambiguous. The V gene's germline CDR1 is SGHDN and CDR2 FVKESK. The CDR3 totals 13 residues. With 4 bases removed from V and 0 bases from J, the gap between germline ends came to 6 bases. CDR3 bases: TGTGCCAGCAGCCGCATCCTGAACACTGAAGCTTTCTTT. The encoded protein is CASSRILNTEAFF.

This clonotype has a count of ten or more. The chain joins TRBV5-1 to TRBJ1-2, with 7 bases aligning to TRBD1. After removal of 0 bases from V and 8 bases from J, the junction contained 13 bases not matched to a gene. This CDR3 has 16 residues. Germline lookup yields CDR1 SGHRS and CDR2 YFSETQ. The CDR3 DNA is TGCGCCAGCAGCTTGGGCCACCGGGACAGTTCTTACGGCTACACCTTC. As protein: CASSLGHRDSSYGYTF.

This clonotype has more than one count but fewer than ten. The DNA for the CDR3 is TGCAGTGCTAGAAGGGGGGGCTTCCCCGAGCAGTTCTTC. This sequence encodes CSARRGGFPEQFF. The V call is TRBV20-1, the J call TRBJ2-1, with TRBD2 as a possible D gene (7 bases). Per the germline V gene, CDR1 is DFQATT and CDR2 is SNEGSKA (reference sequence). V dropped 2 bases and J dropped 10 bases, with 15 bases sitting between them. This CDR3 is built from 13 residues.

This clonotype was seen a handful of times. The chain has TRBV5-1 and TRBJ2-5; 11 positions match TRBD2. Trimming cost V 7 bases and J 2 bases; bases outside gene matches: 4. Germline lookup yields CDR1 SGHRS and CDR2 YFSETQ. There are 14 residues in the CDR3. In nucleotides, the CDR3 is TGCGCCAGCCAACTAGCGGGGGTGCAAGAGACCCAGTACTTC. Encoded protein: CASQLAGVQETQYF.

This rearrangement joins TRBV20-1 to TRBJ2-5; the D gene is possibly TRBD2 (6 bases). V lost 3 bases to trimming and J lost 4 bases, with 12 bases between them. The length of the CDR3 is 13 residues. In germline, CDR1 is DFQATT, CDR2 SNEGSKA (reference sequence). The CDR3, as DNA: TGCAGTGCTAGTTTAGGGACTGGAGAGACCCAGTACTTC. Amino acid sequence: CSASLGTGETQYF.

V gene TRBV15 combines with J gene TRBJ1-2; 7 positions match TRBD1. The CDR3 is 14 residues long. Germline V CDR1 and CDR2: LNHNV, YYDKDF (reference sequence). Germline trimming cut 1 base from V and 4 bases from J; bases unmatched to any gene: 3. The CDR3 DNA follows: TGTGCCACCAGCAGAGGACAGGGTAGCTATGGCTACACCTTC. Protein: CATSRGQGSYGYTF.

The count of this clonotype is one. J is TRBJ1-2 and V is TRBV7-9, with D possibly TRBD1 on 5 matching bases. V lost 1 base, J lost 5 bases, and 8 bases lay in between. Germline V lookup: CDR1 SEHNR, CDR2 FQNEAQ (reference sequence). The CDR3 consists of 13 residues. The CDR3 loop reads CASSLVAGYGYTF. CDR3 coding DNA: TGTGCCAGCAGCTTAGTAGCAGGGTATGGCTACACCTTC.

This clonotype was seen only a few times. The rearrangement links TRBV11-2 to TRBJ2-5; 10 bases are a match to TRBD2. This CDR3 has 15 residues. With 5 bases clipped from V and 10 bases from J, the junction kept 13 bases outside the gene matches. Germline V gene sequence: CDR1 SGHAT, CDR2 FQNNGV. The CDR3: CASSVAGGPLPVQYF. In DNA form, the CDR3 reads TGTGCCAGCAGCGTAGCGGGAGGTCCCTTGCCAGTCCAGTACTTC. The full variable domain, with the rest looked up from reference TRBV11-2 and TRBJ2-5, is EAGVAQSPRYKIIEKRQSVAFWCNPISGHATLYWYQQILGQGPKLLIQFQNNGVVDDSQLPKDRFSAERLKGVDSTLKIQPAKLEDSAVYLCASSVAGGPLPVQYFGPGTRLLVL.

The chain uses TRBV3-1 and TRBJ2-5; TRBD1 or TRBD2 may be the D gene (6 bases each). V lost 6 bases to trimming and J lost 5 bases, with 16 bases between them. The CDR3 sequence is 14 residues long. The germline V gene encodes CDR1 LGHDT and CDR2 YNNKEL (reference sequence). The DNA for the CDR3 is TGTGCCAGCAGACGCGGTGGGGGGCGTGAGACCCAGTACTTC. Its protein is CASRRGGGRETQYF.

This clonotype turned up a few times. V is TRBV7-8 and J is TRBJ2-3, with D unresolved. The germline V gene has CDR1 SGHVS and CDR2 FQNEAQ. The CDR3 extends over 14 amino acids. V lost 0 bases to trimming and J lost 4 bases, with 8 bases between them. In nucleotides, the CDR3 is TGTGCCAGCAGCTTAGCGGGAAGGGCAGATACGCAGTATTTT. As protein: CASSLAGRADTQYF.

V gene TRBV25-1 combines with J gene TRBJ2-7; 10 bases are a match to TRBD1. The CDR3 loop spans 16 amino acids. V lost 4 bases, J lost 3 bases, and 9 bases stayed unmatched. CDR1 is MGHDK and CDR2 is SYGVNS in the germline V gene. DNA of the CDR3: TGTGCCAGCAGTGGGGGACTCGGGACAGGGGTCTACGAGCAGTACTTC. Protein product: CASSGGLGTGVYEQYF.

The chain employs TRBV5-4 and TRBJ1-1; D is undetermined. CDR1 is SGHNT, CDR2 YYREEE, per germline (reference sequence). V lost 0 bases and J lost 4, with 10 bases in between. The CDR3 has 14 residues. This CDR3 is CASSLGAYGTEAFF. CDR3 DNA: TGTGCCAGCAGCTTGGGGGCCTATGGCACTGAAGCTTTCTTT.

This clonotype occurred a few times. The J gene is TRBJ2-3, the V gene TRBV5-6, with 9 positions matching TRBD2. The length of the CDR3 is 16 residues. Trimming at V came to 0 bases and at J to 0 bases, leaving 2 bases not matched to a gene. Germline V gene sequence: CDR1 SGHDT, CDR2 YYEEEE. The CDR3 reads CASSLGLAASTDTQYF. In nucleotides, the CDR3 is TGTGCCAGCAGCTTGGGACTAGCGGCTAGCACAGATACGCAGTATTTT.